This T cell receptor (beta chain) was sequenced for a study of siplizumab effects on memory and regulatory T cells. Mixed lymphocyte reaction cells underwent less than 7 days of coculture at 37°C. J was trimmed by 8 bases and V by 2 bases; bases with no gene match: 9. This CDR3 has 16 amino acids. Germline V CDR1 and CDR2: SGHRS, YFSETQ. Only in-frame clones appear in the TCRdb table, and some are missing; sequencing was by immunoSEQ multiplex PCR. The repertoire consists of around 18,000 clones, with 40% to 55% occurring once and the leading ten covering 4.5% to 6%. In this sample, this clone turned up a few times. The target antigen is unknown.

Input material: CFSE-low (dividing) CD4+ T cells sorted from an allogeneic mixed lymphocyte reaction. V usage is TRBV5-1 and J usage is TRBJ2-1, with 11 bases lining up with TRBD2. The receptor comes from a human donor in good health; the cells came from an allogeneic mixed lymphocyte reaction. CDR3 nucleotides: TGCGCCAGCAGCTTTAGCGGGGGGGCCGGATTATATGAGCAGTTCTTC. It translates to CASSFSGGAGLYEQFF.